The next 30 T cell receptor beta chains were all read from a single sample in a study of CD8+ T cells in alopecia areata. Noted treatment: oral pan-JAK inhibitor, 5-10 mg twice daily. After isolation, RNA underwent reverse transcription to generate cDNA as the sequencing template. Profiling relied on immunoSEQ multiplex PCR, and the TCRdb table lists in-frame clones only, not all of them. There are around 200,000 clones in the sample; under 60% occur only once, and around 12% lies in the top ten. Sequencing was performed on CD8+ T cells sorted from blood, taken at week 24, from a patient treated with tofacitinib. Every receptor here comes from a human donor with alopecia areata.

The rearrangement joins TRBV2 to TRBJ2-4; 9 nucleotides align to TRBD1. Germline lookup yields CDR1 SNHLY and CDR2 FYNNEI. The V gene end was trimmed by 8 bases and the J gene end by 6 bases; junction bases not matched to a gene: 5. CDR3 length equals 13 residues. The CDR3 spells CASQPGQGNIQYF. CDR3 bases: TGTGCCAGCCAACCGGGACAGGGAAACATTCAGTACTTC.

This sequence joins TRBV7-6 and TRBJ1-1, with D perhaps matching TRBD1 (5 bases). From germline, CDR1 is SGHVS and CDR2 FNYEAQ. V gave up 5 bases and J gave up 1 base, with 11 bases separating them. CDR3 size: 14 residues. For the CDR3, the DNA is TGTGCCAGCAGCCCGGGCGGGACGAACACTGAAGCTTTCTTT. Translation gives CASSPGGTNTEAFF.

The CDR3 nucleotides are TGCGCCAGCAGCTATGACTGGACAGGAAACCGTAATGAGCAGTTCTTC. Its protein is CASSYDWTGNRNEQFF. The V and J genes are TRBV23-1 and TRBJ2-1, with TRBD1 matching over 7 bases. TRBV23-1 is treated as an ORF (open reading frame) with a function not yet certain. The J segment lost 7 bases and the V segment lost 6 bases, leaving 15 bases of the junction unmatched. The CDR3 runs 16 residues.

The rearrangement links TRBV27 to TRBJ2-3; unclear D gene. The V gene's germline CDR1 is MNHEY and CDR2 SMNVEV (reference sequence). The CDR3 runs 13 residues. V was cut by 5 bases and J by 5 bases, with 11 bases left in between. The CDR3 region has the DNA TGTGCCAGCAGTGACGGCGTTGGAGATACGCAGTATTTT. The encoded protein is CASSDGVGDTQYF.

The rearrangement links TRBV29-1 to TRBJ2-1, with 7 bases lining up with TRBD2. Germline CDR1 SQVTM, CDR2 ANQGSEA. The CDR3 is 13 amino acids. Trimming took 5 bases from V and 8 from J; bases not matched to a gene: 9. The DNA for the CDR3 is TGCAGCGTTATTACGGGGGGTGGTGATGAGCAGTTCTTC. Translating gives CSVITGGGDEQFF.

The chain combines TRBV30 with TRBJ2-3; no firm D call. The CDR3 contains 12 residues. Trimming took 0 bases from V and 0 from J, leaving 1 base between them. Germline V gives CDR1 GTSNPN, CDR2 SVGIG (reference sequence). The DNA for the CDR3 is TGTGCCTGGAGTGTAAGCACAGATACGCAGTATTTT. Its translation: CAWSVSTDTQYF.

The rearrangement uses TRBV4-1 and TRBJ2-5, with 9 bases aligning to TRBD2. Looked up from germline, CDR1 is MGHRA and CDR2 is YSYEKL. This CDR3 spans 15 amino acids. Losses at the gene ends were 3 bases for V and 3 bases for J; bases not matched to a gene: 5. DNA of the CDR3: TGCGCCAGCAGCCAGGGCCCTAGCGGGAAAGAGACCCAGTACTTC. Amino acid sequence: CASSQGPSGKETQYF.

This clone turned up a few times. The chain is built from TRBV13 and TRBJ2-3; 7 nucleotides match TRBD2. Looked up from germline, CDR1 is PRHDT and CDR2 is FYEKMQ (reference sequence). Germline trimming cut 4 bases from V and 2 bases from J; bases unmatched to any gene: 12. The CDR3 consists of 17 residues. CDR3 sequence reads: CASSSRDKAGTTDTQYF. CDR3 nucleotide sequence: TGTGCCAGCAGCTCCCGAGATAAAGCGGGGACCACAGATACGCAGTATTTT.

The V call is TRBV7-9, the J call TRBJ2-1, with 10 bases lining up with TRBD1. The germline CDR1 and CDR2 sequences are SEHNR and FQNEAQ (reference sequence). The ends lost 3 bases at V and 9 bases at J; junction bases unmatched: 8. This CDR3 region has 15 residues. The CDR3 is CASSFAGTGVGEQFF. As DNA, the CDR3 is TGTGCCAGCAGCTTTGCCGGGACAGGGGTTGGTGAGCAGTTCTTC.

This clone was observed a handful of times. The sample holds other DNA sequences that translate to the same CDR3. J is TRBJ1-1 and V is TRBV30, with D uncertain. The CDR3 runs to 13 residues. In germline, CDR1 is GTSNPN, CDR2 SVGIG (reference sequence). Trimming took 0 bases from V and 1 from J, leaving 6 bases between them. CDR3 region: CAWSVKGNTEAFF. The CDR3 DNA follows: TGTGCCTGGAGTGTAAAGGGGAACACTGAAGCTTTCTTT.

DNA of the CDR3: TGTGCCAGCAAAGGACCGCAGGGCTACACCTTC. The encoded protein is CASKGPQGYTF. The V call is TRBV25-1, the J call TRBJ1-2; D call uncertain. Germline V lookup: CDR1 MGHDK, CDR2 SYGVNS. The CDR3 is made up of 11 amino acids. V lost 7 bases, J lost 8 bases, and 11 bases lay in between.

This clone was found a few times. V usage is TRBV29-1 and J usage is TRBJ2-4; maybe TRBD1 (5 bases). The CDR3 totals 14 residues. Germline CDR1 and CDR2: SQVTM and ANQGSEA. The CDR3 loop is CNPPADRSKNIQYF. The CDR3 coding sequence is TGCAACCCCCCCGCTGACAGATCCAAAAACATTCAGTACTTC.

This clone came up once. The chain combines TRBV9 with TRBJ2-7; TRBD1 is a possible D gene (5 bases). From germline, CDR1 is SGDLS and CDR2 YYNGEE. The CDR3 sequence is 13 residues long. V lost 3 bases and J 0 bases, leaving 7 bases between the germline ends. Written as DNA, the CDR3 is TGTGCCAGCAGCGGACAGAGCTCCTACGAGCAGTACTTC. It encodes CASSGQSSYEQYF.

The CDR3 DNA reads as TGTGCCAGCAGTTTCGAGACAAAACCGAACACCGGGGAGCTGTTTTTT. Translation: CASSFETKPNTGELFF. The chain joins TRBV27 to TRBJ2-2; no clear D. V lost 3 bases and J 0 bases, leaving 11 bases between the germline ends. Germline V gives CDR1 MNHEY, CDR2 SMNVEV (reference sequence). This CDR3 comprises 16 residues.

The sample holds a few counts of this clone. The chain links TRBV2 to TRBJ2-5; possibly TRBD2 for D (5 bases). The germline gives CDR1 SNHLY, CDR2 FYNNEI. The CDR3 is 12 residues long. Trimming left V 9 bases short and J 1 base short, with 9 bases between. The CDR3 nucleotides read TGTGCCAGGACCGGACTCCAAGAGACCCAGTACTTC. Translated, it gives CARTGLQETQYF.

The chain joins TRBV5-6 to TRBJ2-3, with D perhaps TRBD1 (5 bases). The V end lost 2 bases, the J end lost 2 bases, and 9 bases lay between the germline ends. The germline V gene encodes CDR1 SGHDT and CDR2 YYEEEE. The CDR3 is 14 amino acids. Written as DNA, the CDR3 is TGTGCCAGCAGCTTAGTCAGGGACACAGATACGCAGTATTTT. Its protein is CASSLVRDTDTQYF.

The table lists this clone with a count of one. V is TRBV23-1 and J is TRBJ1-3, with D perhaps matching TRBD1 (6 bases). TRBV23-1 falls under the ORF class, with uncertain function. This CDR3 comprises 15 residues. V dropped 4 bases and J dropped 3 bases, with 13 bases sitting between them. The CDR3 here is CASSRGQTFGNTIYF. CDR3 nucleotide sequence: TGCGCCAGCAGTCGGGGGCAGACATTTGGAAACACCATATATTTT.

This chain links TRBV7-6 with TRBJ2-7, with TRBD1 matching over 8 bases. The CDR3 extends over 15 amino acids. Looked up from germline, CDR1 is SGHVS and CDR2 is FNYEAQ. The junction had 11 bases not matched to a gene; V was cut back by 7 bases and J by 3 bases. The DNA of the CDR3 is TGTGCCAGCACGCCTTCCGGACAGGGTTTCTACGAGCAGTACTTC. Amino acids: CASTPSGQGFYEQYF.

The gene calls are TRBV5-1 and TRBJ1-2; 7 nucleotides line up with TRBD1. Germline V gene data show CDR1 as SGHRS and CDR2 as YFSETQ. The CDR3 is 13 residues long. The V segment lost 3 bases and the J segment 5 bases; nucleotides outside the gene matches: 4. The CDR3 DNA reads as TGCGCCAGCAGCTCTGACAGGGATTATGGCTACACCTTC. Its protein is CASSSDRDYGYTF.

There are a few counts of this clone. The rearrangement links TRBV2 to TRBJ2-7; D is undetermined. This CDR3 contains 12 residues. Germline CDR1 SNHLY, CDR2 FYNNEI. Between the trimmed V and J ends, which lost 4 bases and 5 bases, there was a span of 9 bases. CDR3 bases: TGTGCCAGCAGTGGCAGATCCCACGAGCAGTACTTC. Translated: CASSGRSHEQYF.

The chain is built from TRBV4-1 and TRBJ2-1, with 9 bases matching TRBD2. Trimming at V came to 1 base and at J to 10 bases, leaving 5 bases not matched to a gene. The length of the CDR3 is 14 residues. CDR1 and CDR2 (germline): MGHRA, YSYEKL. This CDR3 reads CASSQGMAGGEQFF. The CDR3 nucleotides are TGCGCCAGCAGCCAAGGAATGGCGGGGGGGGAGCAGTTCTTC.

This clone was counted only a few times. The CDR3 loop reads CASSLRTFAQHF. The CDR3, as DNA: TGTGCCAGCAGTCTAAGGACGTTCGCCCAGCATTTT. This sequence joins TRBV27 and TRBJ1-5; D remains ambiguous. CDR1 is MNHEY, CDR2 SMNVEV, per germline (reference sequence). The CDR3 is 12 amino acids. V gave up 5 bases and J gave up 11 bases, with 13 bases separating them.

The chain is built from TRBV7-9 and TRBJ1-1; D ambiguous. V was trimmed by 8 bases and J by 1 base, leaving 8 bases between them. The V gene's germline CDR1 is SEHNR and CDR2 FQNEAQ (reference sequence). The CDR3 length is 12 residues. CDR3 in amino acids: CASGLWNTEAFF. The CDR3 bases are TGTGCCAGCGGTCTGTGGAACACTGAAGCTTTCTTT.

The CDR3: CSGQWGQNTDTQYF. The CDR3 DNA sequence: TGCAGCGGCCAATGGGGACAGAACACAGATACGCAGTATTTT. This chain joins TRBV29-1 and TRBJ2-3; 7 bases line up with TRBD1. Germline V lookup: CDR1 SQVTM, CDR2 ANQGSEA. The length of the CDR3 is 14 residues. Unmatched junction bases numbered 9, after V lost 7 bases and J lost 2 bases.

The J gene is TRBJ2-2, the V gene TRBV7-9; the match to TRBD1 covers 8 bases. J gave up 7 bases and V 5 bases, and 9 bases lay outside the gene matches. Germline values: CDR1 SEHNR, CDR2 FQNEAQ (reference sequence). The CDR3 has 15 residues. In DNA, the CDR3 is TGTGCCAGCAGCCCAAGGCAGGGGGCCTACGGGGAGCTGTTTTTT. Protein: CASSPRQGAYGELFF. The whole variable domain, filled in from reference TRBV7-9 and TRBJ2-2, reads DTGVSQNPRHKITKRGQNVTFRCDPISEHNRLYWYRQTLGQGPEFLTYFQNEAQLEKSRLLSDRFSAERPKGSFSTLEIQRTEQGDSAMYLCASSPRQGAYGELFFGEGSRLTVL.

The chain combines TRBV30 with TRBJ1-2; D is possibly TRBD1 (5 bases). Trimming stripped 3 bases from V and 4 bases from J, with 18 bases between. Germline CDR1 is GTSNPN and CDR2 is SVGIG (reference sequence). This CDR3 is built from 15 residues. The CDR3 reads CAWRVPGREFYGYTF. The CDR3 nucleotides are TGTGCCTGGAGGGTACCGGGACGGGAATTCTATGGCTACACCTTC.

This chain connects TRBV5-1 to TRBJ2-3; 9 bases align to TRBD2. The CDR3 loop spans 17 amino acids. The V gene's germline CDR1 is SGHRS and CDR2 YFSETQ. The J segment lost 5 bases and the V segment lost 4 bases, leaving 14 bases of the junction unmatched. This CDR3 reads CASSPPLRGGAGDTQYF. Here the CDR3 DNA reads TGCGCCAGCAGCCCCCCGTTGCGCGGGGGGGCAGGAGATACGCAGTATTTT.

As DNA, the CDR3 is TGCAGCGTACCCGGGACGGATTACTCTTACAATGAGCAGTTCTTC. Amino acids: CSVPGTDYSYNEQFF. The V gene is TRBV29-1, the J gene TRBJ2-1, with D possibly being TRBD1 or TRBD2 (5 bases each). Germline V gene lookup returns CDR1 SQVTM and CDR2 ANQGSEA. V was clipped by 6 bases and J by 4 bases, with 19 bases between them. The CDR3 contains 15 residues.

The chain combines TRBV9 with TRBJ2-7; D might be TRBD2 (5 bases). Germline assignment: CDR1 SGDLS and CDR2 YYNGEE. This CDR3 region has 15 residues. V lost 4 bases to trimming and J lost 6 bases, with 20 bases between them. The CDR3 DNA sequence: TGTGCCAGCAGCTCTAGTTCCACGGGGAGTCGCGAGCAGTACTTC. It encodes CASSSSSTGSREQYF.

The J gene is TRBJ2-5, the V gene TRBV29-1; weak D call: TRBD1 (8 bases). The ends were cut back, 6 bases at V and 2 bases at J, with 10 bases in the middle. Germline assignment: CDR1 SQVTM and CDR2 ANQGSEA. CDR3 length: 12 amino acids. CDR3 coding DNA: TGCAGCGTACAGGGGGGGCAAGAGACCCAGTACTTC. Its protein is CSVQGGQETQYF.